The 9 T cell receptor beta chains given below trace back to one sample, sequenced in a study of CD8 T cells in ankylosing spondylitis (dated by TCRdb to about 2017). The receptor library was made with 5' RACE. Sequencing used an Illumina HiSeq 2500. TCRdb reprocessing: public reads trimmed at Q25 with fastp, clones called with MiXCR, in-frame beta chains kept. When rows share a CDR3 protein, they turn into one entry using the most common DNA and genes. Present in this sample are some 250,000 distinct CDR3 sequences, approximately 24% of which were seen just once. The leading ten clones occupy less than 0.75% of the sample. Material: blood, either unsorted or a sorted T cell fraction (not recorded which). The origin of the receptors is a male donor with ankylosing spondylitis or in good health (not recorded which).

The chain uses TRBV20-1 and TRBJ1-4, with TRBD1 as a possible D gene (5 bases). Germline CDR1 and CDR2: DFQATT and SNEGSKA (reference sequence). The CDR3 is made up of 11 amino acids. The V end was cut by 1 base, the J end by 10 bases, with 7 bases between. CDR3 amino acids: CSARGDVKLFF. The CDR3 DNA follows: TGCAGTGCTAGAGGGGACGTAAAACTGTTTTTT.

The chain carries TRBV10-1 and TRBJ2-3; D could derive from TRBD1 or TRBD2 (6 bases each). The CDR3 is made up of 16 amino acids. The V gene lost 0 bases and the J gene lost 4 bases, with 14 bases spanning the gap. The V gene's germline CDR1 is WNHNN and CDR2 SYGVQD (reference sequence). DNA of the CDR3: TGCGCCAGCAGTGAGTCGATGGGGGGCGGCGCAGATACGCAGTATTTT. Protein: CASSESMGGGADTQYF.

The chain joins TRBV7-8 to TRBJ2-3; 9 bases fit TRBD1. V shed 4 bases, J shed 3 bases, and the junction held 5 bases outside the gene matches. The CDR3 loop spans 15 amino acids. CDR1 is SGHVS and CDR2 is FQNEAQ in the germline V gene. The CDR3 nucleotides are TGTGCCAGCAGCTACGGGACAGGGAGGACAGATACGCAGTATTTT. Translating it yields CASSYGTGRTDTQYF. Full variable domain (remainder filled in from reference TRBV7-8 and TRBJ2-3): GAGVSQSPRYKVAKRGQDVALRCDPISGHVSLFWYQQALGQGPEFLTYFQNEAQLDKSGLPSDRFFAERPEGSVSTLKIQRTQQEDSAVYLCASSYGTGRTDTQYFGPGTRLTVL.

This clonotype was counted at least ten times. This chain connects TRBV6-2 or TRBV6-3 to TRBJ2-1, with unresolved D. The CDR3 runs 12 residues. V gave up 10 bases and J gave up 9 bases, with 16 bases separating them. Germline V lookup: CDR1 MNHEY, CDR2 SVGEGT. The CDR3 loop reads CATREDLGEQFF. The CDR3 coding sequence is TGTGCCACACGTGAAGATTTGGGTGAGCAGTTCTTC.

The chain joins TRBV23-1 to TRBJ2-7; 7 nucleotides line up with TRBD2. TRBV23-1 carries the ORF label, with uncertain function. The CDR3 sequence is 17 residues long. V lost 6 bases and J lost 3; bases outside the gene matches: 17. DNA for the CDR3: TGCGCCAGCAGACCGGGGGAGGGAGAGGAGGTGGACTACGAGCAGTACTTC. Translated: CASRPGEGEEVDYEQYF.

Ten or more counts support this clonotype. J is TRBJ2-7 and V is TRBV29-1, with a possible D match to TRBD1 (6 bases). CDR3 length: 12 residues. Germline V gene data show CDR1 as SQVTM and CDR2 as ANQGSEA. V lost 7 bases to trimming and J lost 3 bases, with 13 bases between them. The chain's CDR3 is CSARDTFYEQYF. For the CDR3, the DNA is TGCAGCGCACGGGACACCTTCTACGAGCAGTACTTC.

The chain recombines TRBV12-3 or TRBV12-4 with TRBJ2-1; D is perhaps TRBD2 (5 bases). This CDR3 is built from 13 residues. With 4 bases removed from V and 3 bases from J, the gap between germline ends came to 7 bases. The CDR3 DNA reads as TGTGCCAGCAGTTGGGAGAACTACAATGAGCAGTTCTTC. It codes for CASSWENYNEQFF.

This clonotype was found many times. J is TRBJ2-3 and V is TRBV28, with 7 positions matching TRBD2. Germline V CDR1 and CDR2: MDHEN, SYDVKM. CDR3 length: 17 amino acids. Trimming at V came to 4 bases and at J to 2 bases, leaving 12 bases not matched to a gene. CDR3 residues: CASSSPFKLADTDTQYF. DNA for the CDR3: TGTGCCAGCAGTTCCCCTTTTAAGCTAGCGGACACAGATACGCAGTATTTT.

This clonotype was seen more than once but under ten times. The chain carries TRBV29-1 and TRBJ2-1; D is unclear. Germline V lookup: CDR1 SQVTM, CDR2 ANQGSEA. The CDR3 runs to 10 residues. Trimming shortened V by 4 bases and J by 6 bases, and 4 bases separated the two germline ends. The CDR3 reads CSVGRNEQFF. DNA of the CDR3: TGCAGCGTTGGACGCAATGAGCAGTTCTTC.